These 10 T cell receptor beta chains were sequenced from one sample in a study of high-grade serous ovarian cancer treatment subgroups. Produced via immunoSEQ multiplex PCR; TCRdb's table is partial and in-frame only. This table has 30,000 to 40,000 clones, about 79% appearing once. Tumor samples were taken before definitive surgery or chemotherapy. Sequenced sample: tumor tissue. Receptors were obtained from a human donor with high-grade serous ovarian cancer.

The chain recombines TRBV27 with TRBJ1-1; unclear D gene. CDR3 length equals 13 residues. Germline V gene lookup returns CDR1 MNHEY and CDR2 SMNVEV (reference sequence). V shed 2 bases and J shed 5 bases, with 9 bases lying between them. DNA of the CDR3: TGTGCCAGCAGTTTAGGCCCGGGAACTGAAGCTTTCTTT. Translated, it gives CASSLGPGTEAFF.

The chain has TRBV9 and TRBJ2-7; D remains ambiguous. Trimming removed 0 bases from V and 2 bases from J, with 6 bases in between. The CDR3 has 13 amino acids. Germline assignment: CDR1 SGDLS and CDR2 YYNGEE. This CDR3 is CASSVAEAYEQYF. The CDR3 DNA sequence: TGTGCCAGCAGCGTAGCTGAGGCCTACGAGCAGTACTTC. The full variable domain, with the rest looked up from reference TRBV9 and TRBJ2-7, is DSGVTQTPKHLITATGQRVTLRCSPRSGDLSVYWYQQSLDQGLQFLIQYYNGEERAKGNILERFSAQQFPDLHSELNLSSLELGDSALYFCASSVAEAYEQYFGPGTRLTVT.

Notes on this clone: Other DNA sequences in the same sample also yield this CDR3. The chain links TRBV7-9 to TRBJ1-5; D not resolved. Germline CDR1 and CDR2: SEHNR and FQNEAQ (reference sequence). The ends were cut back, 3 bases at V and 4 bases at J, with 4 bases in the middle. There are 12 residues in the CDR3. The CDR3 DNA follows: TGTGCCAGCAGCTTGGGTAATCAGCCCCAGCATTTT. Translation gives CASSLGNQPQHF.

The chain combines TRBV11-2 with TRBJ2-2, with D perhaps matching TRBD2 (5 bases). The CDR3 totals 15 residues. Trimming pared 7 bases from V and 3 bases from J, leaving 15 bases between. From germline, CDR1 is SGHAT and CDR2 FQNNGV. CDR3 coding DNA: TGTGCCAGCACCCGACTATTGGAGTACACCGGGGAGCTGTTTTTT. Residues: CASTRLLEYTGELFF. Complete variable domain (other parts from reference TRBV11-2 and TRBJ2-2): EAGVAQSPRYKIIEKRQSVAFWCNPISGHATLYWYQQILGQGPKLLIQFQNNGVVDDSQLPKDRFSAERLKGVDSTLKIQPAKLEDSAVYLCASTRLLEYTGELFFGEGSRLTVL.

V is TRBV19 and J is TRBJ2-1; TRBD2 agrees at 9 bases. The germline gives CDR1 LNHDA, CDR2 SQIVND (reference sequence). The V segment lost 3 bases and the J segment 6 bases; nucleotides outside the gene matches: 6. The CDR3 totals 15 residues. The CDR3 is CASSIVAGGTNEQFF. The CDR3 coding sequence is TGTGCCAGTAGTATTGTGGCGGGAGGGACCAATGAGCAGTTCTTC.

The rearrangement uses TRBV11-2 and TRBJ2-3, with 7 bases lining up with TRBD1. The CDR3 is made up of 15 amino acids. In germline, CDR1 is SGHAT, CDR2 FQNNGV. The V segment lost 5 bases and the J segment 3 bases; nucleotides outside the gene matches: 8. This CDR3 reads CASSPDRVGTDTQYF. The CDR3 DNA is TGTGCCAGCAGCCCTGACAGGGTCGGAACAGATACGCAGTATTTT.

V usage is TRBV7-9 and J usage is TRBJ2-4; a possible D gene is TRBD1 (7 bases). From germline, CDR1 is SEHNR and CDR2 FQNEAQ (reference sequence). The V end lost 3 bases, the J end lost 3 bases, and 18 bases lay between the germline ends. The CDR3 covers 17 residues. CDR3 protein: CASSFSGLGTDKNIQYF. CDR3 in DNA: TGTGCCAGCAGCTTTAGCGGCCTCGGGACAGACAAAAACATTCAGTACTTC.

This chain links TRBV7-9 with TRBJ2-3; TRBD1 is a possible D gene (5 bases). The length of the CDR3 is 14 residues. Germline assignment: CDR1 SEHNR and CDR2 FQNEAQ (reference sequence). The V and J ends lost 7 bases and 0 bases respectively, with 11 bases between them. The CDR3 loop is CASTTDLSTDTQYF. DNA of the CDR3: TGTGCCAGCACGACAGATCTTAGCACAGATACGCAGTATTTT.

The count of this clone is one. J is TRBJ1-3 and V is TRBV7-2; D is unclear. Per the germline V gene, CDR1 is SGHTA and CDR2 is FQGNSA. The CDR3 is made up of 13 amino acids. V lost 1 base, J lost 1 base, and 2 bases lay in between. The CDR3 region has the DNA TGTGCCAGCAGCTTAGGTTCTGGAAACACCATATATTTT. Residues: CASSLGSGNTIYF.

The chain joins TRBV7-9 to TRBJ2-7, with TRBD2 as a possible D gene (6 bases). The germline CDR1 and CDR2 sequences are SEHNR and FQNEAQ (reference sequence). Trimming removed 0 bases from V and 2 bases from J, with 20 bases in between. The CDR3 spans 18 residues. The CDR3 DNA is TGTGCCAGCAGCTTAGCCACAGCACGACTAGGCCGTCCCTACGAGCAGTACTTC. This translates into CASSLATARLGRPYEQYF.